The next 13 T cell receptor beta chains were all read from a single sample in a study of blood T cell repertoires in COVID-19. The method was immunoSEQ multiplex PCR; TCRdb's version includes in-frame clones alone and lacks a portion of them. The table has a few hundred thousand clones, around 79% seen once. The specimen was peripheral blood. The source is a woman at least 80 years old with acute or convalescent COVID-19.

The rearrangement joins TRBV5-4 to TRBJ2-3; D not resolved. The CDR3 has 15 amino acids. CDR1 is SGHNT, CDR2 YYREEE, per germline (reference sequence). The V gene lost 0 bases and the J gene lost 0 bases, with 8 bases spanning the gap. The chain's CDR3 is CASSLAAGSTDTQYF. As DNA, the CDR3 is TGTGCCAGCAGCTTGGCCGCAGGAAGCACAGATACGCAGTATTTT.

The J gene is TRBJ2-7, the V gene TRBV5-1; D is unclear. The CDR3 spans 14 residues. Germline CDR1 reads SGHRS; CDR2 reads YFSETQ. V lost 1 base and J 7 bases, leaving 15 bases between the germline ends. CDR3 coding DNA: TGCGCCAGCAGCTTGAGCCCAGGTATTAAAGAGCAGTACTTC. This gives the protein CASSLSPGIKEQYF.

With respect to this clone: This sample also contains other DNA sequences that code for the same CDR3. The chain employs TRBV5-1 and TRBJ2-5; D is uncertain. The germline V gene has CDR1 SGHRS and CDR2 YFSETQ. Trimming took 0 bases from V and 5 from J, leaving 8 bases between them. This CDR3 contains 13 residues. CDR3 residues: CASSLAGAETQYF. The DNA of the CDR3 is TGCGCCAGCAGCTTGGCGGGTGCGGAGACCCAGTACTTC.

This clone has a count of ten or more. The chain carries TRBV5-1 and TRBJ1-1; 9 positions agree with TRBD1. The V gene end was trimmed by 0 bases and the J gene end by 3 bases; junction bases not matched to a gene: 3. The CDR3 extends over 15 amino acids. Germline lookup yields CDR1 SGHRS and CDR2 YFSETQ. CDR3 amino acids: CASSLGDRVYTEAFF. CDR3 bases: TGCGCCAGCAGCTTGGGGGACAGGGTTTACACTGAAGCTTTCTTT.

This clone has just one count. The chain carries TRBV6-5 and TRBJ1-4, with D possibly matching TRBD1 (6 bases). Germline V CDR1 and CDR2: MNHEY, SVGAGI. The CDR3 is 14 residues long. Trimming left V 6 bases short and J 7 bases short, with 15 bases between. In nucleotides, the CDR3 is TGTGCCAGCAGCGTACAGGGAGGGAGTGAAAAACTGTTTTTT. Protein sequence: CASSVQGGSEKLFF.

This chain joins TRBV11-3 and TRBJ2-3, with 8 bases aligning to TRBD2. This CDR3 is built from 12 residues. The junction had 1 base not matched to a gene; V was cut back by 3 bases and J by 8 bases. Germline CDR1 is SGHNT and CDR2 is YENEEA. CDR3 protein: CASSLSGGTQYF. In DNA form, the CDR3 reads TGTGCCAGCAGCTTGAGCGGGGGTACGCAGTATTTT.

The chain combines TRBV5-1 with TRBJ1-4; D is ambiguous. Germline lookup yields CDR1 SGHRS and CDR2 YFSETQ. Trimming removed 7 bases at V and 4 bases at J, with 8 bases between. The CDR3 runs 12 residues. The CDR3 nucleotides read TGCGCCAGCGCGTTCAATAATGAAAAACTGTTTTTT. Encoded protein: CASAFNNEKLFF.

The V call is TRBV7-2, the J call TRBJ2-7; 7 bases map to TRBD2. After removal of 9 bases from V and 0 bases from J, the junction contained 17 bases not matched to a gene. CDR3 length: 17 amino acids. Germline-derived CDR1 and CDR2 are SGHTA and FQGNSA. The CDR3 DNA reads TGTGCCAGTCTTCGGGGGGACTGGAAAAAGAGCTCCTACGAGCAGTACTTC. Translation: CASLRGDWKKSSYEQYF. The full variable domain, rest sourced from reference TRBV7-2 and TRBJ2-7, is GAGVSQSPSNKVTEKGKDVELRCDPISGHTALYWYRQSLGQGLEFLIYFQGNSAPDKSGLPSDRFSAERTGGSVSTLTIQRTQQEDSAVYLCASLRGDWKKSSYEQYFGPGTRLTVT.

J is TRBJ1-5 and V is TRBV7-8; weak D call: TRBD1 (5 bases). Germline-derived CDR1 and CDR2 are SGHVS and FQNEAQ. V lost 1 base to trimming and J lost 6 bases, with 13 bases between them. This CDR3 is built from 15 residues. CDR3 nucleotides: TGTGCCAGCAGCTTAGGTGGGGGACTTTTTCAGCCCCAGCATTTT. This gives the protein CASSLGGGLFQPQHF.

CDR3 amino acids: CASSATGYGYTF. DNA of the CDR3: TGTGCCAGCAGCGCCACCGGGTATGGCTACACCTTC. V is TRBV13 and J is TRBJ1-2; D remains ambiguous. Germline V gene lookup returns CDR1 PRHDT and CDR2 FYEKMQ (reference sequence). The length of the CDR3 is 12 residues. Trimming left V 5 bases short and J 5 bases short, with 9 bases between.

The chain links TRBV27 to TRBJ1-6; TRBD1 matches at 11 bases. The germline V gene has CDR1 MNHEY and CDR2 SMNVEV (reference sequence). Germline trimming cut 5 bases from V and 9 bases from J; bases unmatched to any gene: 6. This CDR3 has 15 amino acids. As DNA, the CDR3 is TGTGCCAGCAGTCCAGGACAGGGGGCGGGTTCACCCCTCCACTTT. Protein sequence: CASSPGQGAGSPLHF.

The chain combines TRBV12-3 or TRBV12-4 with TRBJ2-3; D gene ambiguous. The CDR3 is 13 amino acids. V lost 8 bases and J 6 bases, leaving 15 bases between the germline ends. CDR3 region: CASQRIGMDTQYF. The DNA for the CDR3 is TGTGCCAGCCAACGAATTGGCATGGATACGCAGTATTTT.

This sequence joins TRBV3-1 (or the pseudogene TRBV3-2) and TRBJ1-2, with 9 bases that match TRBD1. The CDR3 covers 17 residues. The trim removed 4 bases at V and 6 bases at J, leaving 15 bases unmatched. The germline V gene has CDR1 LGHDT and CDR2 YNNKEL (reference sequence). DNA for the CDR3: TGTGCCAGCAGCCCTACCTTGGGACAGGGTGGAAGGGATGGCTACACCTTC. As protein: CASSPTLGQGGRDGYTF.